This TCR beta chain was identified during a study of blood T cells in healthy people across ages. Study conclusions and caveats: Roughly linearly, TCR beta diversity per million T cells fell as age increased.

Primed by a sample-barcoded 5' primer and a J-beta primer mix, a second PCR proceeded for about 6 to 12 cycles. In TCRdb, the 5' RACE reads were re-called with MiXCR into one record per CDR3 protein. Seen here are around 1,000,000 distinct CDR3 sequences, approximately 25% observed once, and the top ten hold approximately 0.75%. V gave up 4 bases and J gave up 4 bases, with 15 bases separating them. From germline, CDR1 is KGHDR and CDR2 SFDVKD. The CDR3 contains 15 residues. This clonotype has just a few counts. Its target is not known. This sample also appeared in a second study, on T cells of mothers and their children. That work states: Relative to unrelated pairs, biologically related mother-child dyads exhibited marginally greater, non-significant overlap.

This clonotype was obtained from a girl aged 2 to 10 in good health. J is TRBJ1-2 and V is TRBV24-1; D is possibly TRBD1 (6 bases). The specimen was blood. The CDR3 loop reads CATSEKEQGVYGYTF. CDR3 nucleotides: TGTGCCACCAGTGAGAAGGAACAGGGAGTCTATGGCTACACCTTC.